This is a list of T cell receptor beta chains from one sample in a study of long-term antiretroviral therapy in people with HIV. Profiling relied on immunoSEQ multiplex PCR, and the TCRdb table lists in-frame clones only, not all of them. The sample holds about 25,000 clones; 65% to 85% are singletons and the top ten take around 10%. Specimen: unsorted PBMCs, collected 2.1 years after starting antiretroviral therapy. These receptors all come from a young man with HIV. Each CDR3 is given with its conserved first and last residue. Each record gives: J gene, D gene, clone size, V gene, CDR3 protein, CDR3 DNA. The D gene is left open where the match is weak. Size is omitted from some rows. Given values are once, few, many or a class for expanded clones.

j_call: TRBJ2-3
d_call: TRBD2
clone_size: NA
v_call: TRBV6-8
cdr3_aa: CARKPGLAGSFSGTDTQYF
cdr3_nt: TGTGCCAGGAAACCGGGACTAGCGGGGTCCTTCTCAGGCACAGATACGCAGTATTTT

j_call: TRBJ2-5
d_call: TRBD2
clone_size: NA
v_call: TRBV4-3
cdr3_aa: CASSQRFGPRGSSGGGETQYF
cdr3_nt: TGCGCCAGCAGCCAACGGTTCGGCCCCAGAGGGTCTAGCGGTGGGGGGGAGACCCAGTACTTC

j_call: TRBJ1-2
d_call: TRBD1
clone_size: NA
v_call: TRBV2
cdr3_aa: CASIGPGQGLINYGYTF
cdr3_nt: TGTGCCAGCATTGGGCCGGGACAGGGCCTCATTAACTATGGCTACACCTTC

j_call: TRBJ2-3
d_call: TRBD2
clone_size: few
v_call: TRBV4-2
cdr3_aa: CASSQGLAGGPSTDTQYF
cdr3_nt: TGTGCCAGCAGCCAGGGACTAGCGGGGGGGCCTAGCACAGATACGCAGTATTTT

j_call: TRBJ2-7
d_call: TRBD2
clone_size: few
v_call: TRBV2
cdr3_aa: CASTGEGEDEQYF
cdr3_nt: TGTGCCTCTACCGGGGAGGGAGAAGACGAGCAGTACTTC

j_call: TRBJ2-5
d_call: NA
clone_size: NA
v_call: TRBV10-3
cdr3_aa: CAISEPVAAETQYF
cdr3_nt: TGTGCCATCAGTGAGCCTGTGGCAGCAGAGACCCAGTACTTC

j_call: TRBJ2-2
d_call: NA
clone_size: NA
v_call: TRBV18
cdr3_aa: CASSGQRTGELFF
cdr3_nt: TGTGCCAGTTCTGGACAGCGCACCGGGGAGCTGTTTTTT

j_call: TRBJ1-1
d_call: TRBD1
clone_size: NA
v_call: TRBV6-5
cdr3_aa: CASSPLGQAYTEAFF
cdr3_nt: TGTGCCAGCAGCCCCTTGGGACAGGCTTACACTGAAGCTTTCTTT

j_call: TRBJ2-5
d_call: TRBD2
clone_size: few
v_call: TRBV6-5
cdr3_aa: CASSYTQGGETQYF
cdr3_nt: TGTGCCAGCAGTTACACTCAGGGAGGGGAGACCCAGTACTTC

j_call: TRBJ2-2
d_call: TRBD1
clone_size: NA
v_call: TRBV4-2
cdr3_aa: CASSQGPGQDGSGELFF
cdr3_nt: TGTGCCAGCAGCCAAGGTCCGGGACAGGACGGCTCCGGGGAGCTGTTTTTT

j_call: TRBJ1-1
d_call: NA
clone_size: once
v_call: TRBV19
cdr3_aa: CASSTPYHSNTEAFF
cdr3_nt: TGTGCCAGTAGTACCCCTTACCATTCGAACACTGAAGCTTTCTTT

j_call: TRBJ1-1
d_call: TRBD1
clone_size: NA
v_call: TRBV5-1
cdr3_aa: CASSHRQGANTEAFF
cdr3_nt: TGCGCCAGCAGCCACCGACAGGGGGCGAACACTGAAGCTTTCTTT

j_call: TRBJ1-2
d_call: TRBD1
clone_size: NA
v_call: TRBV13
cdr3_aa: CASSPGQGDGYTF
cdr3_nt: TGTGCCAGCAGCCCCGGACAGGGGGATGGCTACACCTTC

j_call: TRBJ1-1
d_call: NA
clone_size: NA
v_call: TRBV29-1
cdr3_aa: CSVNWATTEAFF
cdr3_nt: TGCAGCGTTAATTGGGCTACCACTGAAGCTTTCTTT

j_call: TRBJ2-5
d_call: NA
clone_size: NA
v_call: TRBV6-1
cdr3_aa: CASRIKGGQETQYF
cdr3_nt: TGTGCCAGCAGAATTAAGGGGGGTCAAGAGACCCAGTACTTC

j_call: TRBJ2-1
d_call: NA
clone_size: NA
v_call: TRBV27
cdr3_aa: CASSLPDPNNEQFF
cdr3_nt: TGTGCCAGCAGTTTACCGGACCCAAACAATGAGCAGTTCTTC

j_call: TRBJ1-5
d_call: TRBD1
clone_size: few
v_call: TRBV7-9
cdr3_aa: CASSLPGGDQPQHF
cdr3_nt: TGTGCCAGCAGCTTACCAGGGGGCGATCAGCCCCAGCATTTT

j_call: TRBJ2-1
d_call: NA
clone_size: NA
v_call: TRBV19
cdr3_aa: CASSASHYNEQFF
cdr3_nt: TGTGCCAGTAGTGCCTCCCACTACAATGAGCAGTTCTTC

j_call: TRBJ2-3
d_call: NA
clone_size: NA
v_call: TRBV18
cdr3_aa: CASSPVPRGASTDTQYF
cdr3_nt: TGTGCCAGCTCACCAGTACCCAGGGGGGCCAGCACAGATACGCAGTATTTT

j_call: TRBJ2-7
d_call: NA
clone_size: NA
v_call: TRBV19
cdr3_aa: CASSIGTSSYEQYF
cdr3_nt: TGTGCCAGTAGTATAGGAACTTCCTCCTACGAGCAGTACTTC

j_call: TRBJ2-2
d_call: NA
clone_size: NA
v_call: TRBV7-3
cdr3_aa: CASSADPGAGELFF
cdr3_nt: TGTGCCAGCAGCGCGGATCCCGGGGCCGGGGAGCTGTTTTTT

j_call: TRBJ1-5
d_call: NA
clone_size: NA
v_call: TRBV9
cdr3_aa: CASSVDYSNQPQHF
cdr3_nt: TGTGCCAGCAGCGTAGACTATAGCAATCAGCCCCAGCATTTT

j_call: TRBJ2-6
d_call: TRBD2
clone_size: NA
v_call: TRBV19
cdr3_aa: CASSSPTGGSSGANVLTF
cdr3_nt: TGTGCCAGTAGTTCCCCCACGGGAGGGAGCTCTGGGGCCAACGTCCTGACTTTC

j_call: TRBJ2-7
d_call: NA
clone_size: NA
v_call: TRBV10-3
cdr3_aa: CAITTTGFSYEQYF
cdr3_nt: TGTGCCATCACTACTACAGGGTTCTCCTACGAGCAGTACTTC

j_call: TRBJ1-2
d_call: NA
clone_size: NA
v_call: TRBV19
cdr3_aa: CASTTYRENGYTF
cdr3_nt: TGTGCCAGTACTACTTACAGGGAGAATGGCTACACCTTC

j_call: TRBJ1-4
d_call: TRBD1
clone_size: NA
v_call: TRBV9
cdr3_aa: CASSPTGRREKLFF
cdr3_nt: TGTGCCAGCAGCCCGACAGGGAGGCGAGAAAAACTGTTTTTT

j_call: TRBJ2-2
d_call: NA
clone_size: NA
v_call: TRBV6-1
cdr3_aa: CASNRDWDTGELFF
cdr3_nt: TGTGCCAGCAATCGGGACTGGGACACCGGGGAGCTGTTTTTT

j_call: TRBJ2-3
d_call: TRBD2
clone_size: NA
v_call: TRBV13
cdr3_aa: CASSLTSGHTDTQYF
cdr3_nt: TGTGCCAGCAGCTTAACTAGCGGGCACACAGATACGCAGTATTTT

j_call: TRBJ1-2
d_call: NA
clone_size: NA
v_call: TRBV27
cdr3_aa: CASSLDRLSYGYTF
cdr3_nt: TGTGCCAGCAGTTTAGACAGGTTGAGCTATGGCTACACCTTC

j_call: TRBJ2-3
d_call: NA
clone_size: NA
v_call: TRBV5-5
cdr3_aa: CASSFEGRSTDTQYF
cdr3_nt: TGTGCCAGCAGCTTCGAAGGCCGGAGCACAGATACGCAGTATTTT

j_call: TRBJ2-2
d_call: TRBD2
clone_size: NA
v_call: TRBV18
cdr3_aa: CASSSGTSPMVTGELFF
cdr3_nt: TGTGCCAGCTCATCCGGGACTAGTCCGATGGTCACCGGGGAGCTGTTTTTT

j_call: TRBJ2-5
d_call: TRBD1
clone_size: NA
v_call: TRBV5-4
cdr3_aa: CASSSTGTGGMKTQYF
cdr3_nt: TGTGCCAGCAGTTCGACCGGGACAGGGGGCATGAAGACCCAGTACTTC

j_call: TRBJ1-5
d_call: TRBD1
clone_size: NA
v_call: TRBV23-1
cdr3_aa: CASRDRGQIRGASQPQHF
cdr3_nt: TGCGCCAGCAGGGACAGGGGACAGATCCGGGGGGCGAGTCAGCCCCAGCATTTT

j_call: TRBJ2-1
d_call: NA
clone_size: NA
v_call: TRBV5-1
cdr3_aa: CASSRFYEQFF
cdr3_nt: TGCGCCAGCAGCCGTTTCTATGAGCAGTTCTTC

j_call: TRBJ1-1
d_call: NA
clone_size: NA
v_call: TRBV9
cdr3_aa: CASSFTPGNTEAFF
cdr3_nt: TGTGCCAGCAGCTTCACCCCAGGGAACACTGAAGCTTTCTTT

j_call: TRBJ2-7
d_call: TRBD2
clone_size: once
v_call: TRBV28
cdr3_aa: CASTPGGSYEQYF
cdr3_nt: TGTGCCAGCACCCCGGGAGGGTCTTACGAGCAGTACTTC

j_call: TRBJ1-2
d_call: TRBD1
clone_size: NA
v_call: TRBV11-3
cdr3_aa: CASSLDLEAGGRVNYGYTF
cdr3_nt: TGTGCCAGCAGCTTAGATCTTGAGGCAGGGGGCAGGGTGAACTATGGCTACACCTTC

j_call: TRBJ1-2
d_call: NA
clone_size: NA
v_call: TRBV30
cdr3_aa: CAWSVKGANYGYTF
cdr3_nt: TGTGCCTGGAGTGTAAAGGGGGCTAACTATGGCTACACCTTC

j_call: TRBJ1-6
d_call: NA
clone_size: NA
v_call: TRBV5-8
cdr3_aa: CASERQASSYNSPLHF
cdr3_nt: TGTGCCAGCGAGAGACAGGCGAGCTCCTATAATTCACCCCTCCACTTT

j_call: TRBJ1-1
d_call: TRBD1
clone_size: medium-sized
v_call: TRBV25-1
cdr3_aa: CASRGQGVAGTEAFF
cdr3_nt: TGTGCCAGCAGGGGACAGGGCGTTGCGGGGACTGAAGCTTTCTTT

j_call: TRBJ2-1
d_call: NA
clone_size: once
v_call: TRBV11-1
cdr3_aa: CASSYNEQFF
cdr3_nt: TGTGCCAGCAGCTACAATGAGCAGTTCTTC

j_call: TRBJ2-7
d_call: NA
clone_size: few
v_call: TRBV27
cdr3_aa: CASSLSRGVDEQYF
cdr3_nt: TGTGCCAGCAGTTTATCGCGGGGTGTGGACGAGCAGTACTTC

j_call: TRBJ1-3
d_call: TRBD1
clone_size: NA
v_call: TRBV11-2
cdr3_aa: CASSLVPGGAGNTIYF
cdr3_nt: TGTGCCAGCAGCTTAGTGCCAGGGGGGGCTGGAAACACCATATATTTT

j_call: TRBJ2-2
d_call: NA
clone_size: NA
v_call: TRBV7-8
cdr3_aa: CASSLGGTGELFF
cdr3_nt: TGTGCCAGCAGCTTAGGCGGAACCGGGGAGCTGTTTTTT

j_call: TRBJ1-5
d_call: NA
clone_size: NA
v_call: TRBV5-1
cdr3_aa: CASSLGGAIDQPQHF
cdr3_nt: TGCGCCAGCAGCTTAGGAGGGGCGATTGATCAGCCCCAGCATTTT

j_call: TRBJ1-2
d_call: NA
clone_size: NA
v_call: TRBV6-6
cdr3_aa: CASSPEGLPTYGYTF
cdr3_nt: TGTGCCAGCAGTCCAGAGGGACTTCCCACCTATGGCTACACCTTC

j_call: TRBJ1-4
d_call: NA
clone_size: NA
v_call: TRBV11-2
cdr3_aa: CASSPGTWNEKLFF
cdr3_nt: TGTGCCAGCAGCCCTGGGACCTGGAACGAAAAACTGTTTTTT

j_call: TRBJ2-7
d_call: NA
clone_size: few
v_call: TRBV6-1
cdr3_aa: CASSGAGHYEQYF
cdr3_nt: TGTGCCAGCAGTGGCGCCGGGCACTACGAGCAGTACTTC

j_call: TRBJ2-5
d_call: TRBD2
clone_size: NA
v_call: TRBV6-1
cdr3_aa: CASSEREIAGGETQYF
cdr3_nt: TGTGCCAGCAGTGAAAGGGAAATAGCGGGGGGGGAGACCCAGTACTTC

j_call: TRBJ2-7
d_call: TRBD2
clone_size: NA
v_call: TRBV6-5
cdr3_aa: CASSYGTSGTYEQYF
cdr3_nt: TGTGCCAGCAGTTACGGGACTAGCGGGACCTACGAGCAGTACTTC